This TCR beta chain was sequenced in a study of CD4 T cells in relation to SARS-CoV-2 and coronaviruses (dated by TCRdb to about 2021). As for the study more broadly: In the ViraFEST assay, PBMCs were cultured with antigen for 9 to 11 days, after which TCR beta CDR3s were sequenced to identify antigen-specific clonal expansions. An HIV-1 Nef peptide pool or a culture without peptide was used as the negative reference condition. Using patient-derived lymphoblastoid cell lines, the shared crossreactive spike epitopes were mapped to their HLA restriction. At the level of individual TCR clonotypes, the study evaluated whether memory CD4+ T cells crossreact between the spike proteins of SARS-CoV-2 and those of common cold coronaviruses. The Adaptive Biotechnologies TCR-sequencing kit was used for samples from a few pre-COVID donors and for the naive versus memory experiments, whereas the other data were Illumina-based. Expansion assays from other donors in the study were sequenced with a different, Illumina-based TCR-beta assay.

CDR3 length: 15 amino acids, cysteine to phenylalanine. The CDR3 DNA has 45 bases and is translated from base 1. In the germline V gene, CDR1 corresponds to MGHRA and CDR2 to YSYEKL. Deletion took 2 bases off V and 9 bases off J, with a span of 17 bases between the germline ends. Results and caveats for the whole study, not just this receptor: Approximately 69% of donors had memory CD4+ clonotypes that crossrecognized SARS-CoV-2 and at least one common cold coronavirus spike. Pre-pandemic and post-infection samples were not both contributed by any donor, so tracing of the source of pre-existing responses was limited. Crossreactivity analysis centred on spike protein, so crossreactivity against other viral proteins was not assessed. Compared with monoreactive clones, crossreactive clones had significantly weaker SARS-CoV-2-driven expansion, a result consistent with antigenic imprinting. The study was constrained by small numbers of patients and of tested TCRs.

CD4+ T cells from unexposed donors were collected before the COVID-19 pandemic (2011-2018). The EasySep CD4+ T cell isolation kit was used to isolate CD4+ T cells once the cultures had run for approximately ten days. As far as cell numbers permitted, CD4+ T cells from unexposed donors were tested for reactivity against SARS-CoV-2 S and N as well as four spike pools from common cold coronaviruses. PBMCs were cultured at fewer than 2.5 million per well in IMDM supplemented with 5% human AB serum and about 9 IU/ml IL-2. Half of the culture medium was replaced with fresh IL-2-containing medium on days 3 and 7. In general, every peptide culture condition was set up in three replicate wells. The leukapheresis product for the unexposed donors was obtained through commercial purchase. Ficoll-Paque PLUS gradient centrifugation was used to isolate PBMCs from either whole blood or leukapheresis product. PBMCs were either cryopreserved at -140°C or used fresh in the expansion assay. The QIAamp Micro DNA Kit was used to extract genomic DNA from the CD4+ T cells.

A word on this clone: The antigen this receptor binds is unknown. The input lacks base qualities; no much larger clone sits a single base away.

Receptor libraries were prepared by the immunoSEQ multiplex PCR assay. Under the source paper's analysis protocol: During preprocessing, nonproductive sequences were removed, as were CDR3s that did not start with C, did not end with F or W, or were shorter than 7 amino acids. Antigen-specific clonotypes were called with the MANAFEST web app on the basis of expansion relative to the reference and to other culture wells. A clone counted as positive if significantly expanded in 2 of 3 replicate wells versus the reference culture at FDR below 0.05. A further requirement for positive clones was significant expansion compared with all other tandem wells, along with an odds ratio above 5. After three terminal residues were trimmed from each end, CDR3 homology was quantified as pairwise Levenshtein distance using the stringdist R package. Held by TCRdb, this immuneACCESS table contains in-frame sequences only and omits some clones. Under half of the omission traces to an unresolved V gene where checked; the cause of the rest is unknown. V, J and clone size derive from that table, while D and trimming were established from the DNA sequence. Within this sample are roughly 25,000 clones, with 60% to 85% of them counted one time only. Together, the top ten hold less than 25% of the sample.

The receptor chain draws on TRBV4-1 and TRBJ1-5; TRBD1 is perhaps the D gene, given 5 matching bases. The sequenced sample was CD4+ T cells from PBMCs, cultured in vitro. This TCR derives from a human donor in good health. The CDR3 is CASSQFPQAQGPQHF. The DNA is TGCGCCAGCAGCCAATTCCCCCAGGCCCAGGGGCCCCAGCATTTT.